Presented here are 18 T cell receptor beta chains from one specimen sequenced in a study of T cell responses to AZD1222 COVID-19 vaccine. Profiling relied on immunoSEQ multiplex PCR, and the TCRdb table lists in-frame clones only, not all of them. Of fewer than 150,000 clones listed, 85% to 95% are singletons. The sequencing here drew on peripheral blood, taken 28 days after the second AZD1222 dose. All receptors come from an adult who received the AZD1222 COVID-19 vaccine.

This clone was observed a handful of times. V usage is TRBV21-1 and J usage is TRBJ1-2; TRBD1, as called in the table, went unchecked against the DNA. TRBV21-1 is noted as a pseudogene. The CDR3 loop spans 18 amino acids. CDR3 residues: CASSKAKGVGPSNYGYTF. CDR3 nucleotides: TGTGCCAGCAGCAAAGCGAAGGGGGTTGGACCCTCTAACTATGGCTACACCTTC.

This chain connects TRBV23-1 to TRBJ1-3, with D hard to call. TRBV23-1 is an open reading frame, and its role is uncertain. V lost 5 bases, J lost 4 bases, and 9 bases lay in between. The CDR3 runs 13 residues. CDR3 bases: TGCGCCAGCAGTTTGCGGCCCGGAAACACCATATATTTT. This gives the protein CASSLRPGNTIYF.

Points on this clone: The sample holds other DNA sequences that translate to the same CDR3. The V call is TRBV18, the J call TRBJ1-5; D gene unclear. Trimming cost V 3 bases and J 3 bases, with 6 bases left between them. The V gene's germline CDR1 is KGHSH and CDR2 LQKENI. This CDR3 contains 13 residues. CDR3: CASSPGNNQPQHF. In DNA form, the CDR3 reads TGTGCCAGCTCACCCGGTAACAATCAGCCCCAGCATTTT. Looking up the rest from reference TRBV18 and TRBJ1-5 gives the full variable domain: NAGVMQNPRHLVRRRGQEARLRCSPMKGHSHVYWYRQLPEEGLKFMVYLQKENIIDESGMPKERFSAEFPKEGPSILRIQQVVRGDSAAYFCASSPGNNQPQHFGDGTRLSIL.

This rearrangement joins TRBV30 to TRBJ1-2; a possible D gene is TRBD1 (5 bases). This CDR3 spans 13 amino acids. Germline values: CDR1 GTSNPN, CDR2 SVGIG (reference sequence). V dropped 0 bases and J dropped 8 bases, with 13 bases sitting between them. The CDR3 bases are TGTGCCTGGAGTGTACAGGCAGGGTCAGGCTACACCTTC. The encoded protein is CAWSVQAGSGYTF.

This clone occurred once. V and J are TRBV7-8 and TRBJ1-6; D is undetermined. The V gene's germline CDR1 is SGHVS and CDR2 FQNEAQ. This CDR3 spans 15 amino acids. V shed 1 base and J shed 5 bases, with 9 bases lying between them. The chain's CDR3 is CASSLGLRDNSPLHF. The CDR3 coding sequence is TGTGCCAGCAGCTTAGGCCTGAGAGATAATTCACCCCTCCACTTT.

This clone has just one count. The chain is built from TRBV2 and TRBJ1-2, with 7 bases matching TRBD1. J gave up 0 bases and V 4 bases, and 2 bases lay outside the gene matches. From germline, CDR1 is SNHLY and CDR2 FYNNEI. The CDR3 runs 14 residues. The DNA for the CDR3 is TGTGCCAGCAGTGGACAGGGATCTAACTATGGCTACACCTTC. Its translation is CASSGQGSNYGYTF.

The chain joins TRBV5-4 to TRBJ1-1; D unresolved. Germline V gene sequence: CDR1 SGHNT, CDR2 YYREEE (reference sequence). Trimming took 0 bases from V and 4 from J, leaving 7 bases between them. This CDR3 has 13 amino acids. Written as DNA, the CDR3 is TGTGCCAGCAGCTTGGTCGGCGCCACTGAAGCTTTCTTT. This translates into CASSLVGATEAFF. The variable domain in full, completed from reference TRBV5-4 and TRBJ1-1, reads ETGVTQSPTHLIKTRGQQVTLRCSSQSGHNTVSWYQQALGQGPQFIFQYYREEENGRGNFPPRFSGLQFPNYSSELNVNALELDDSALYLCASSLVGATEAFFGQGTRLTVV.

The chain carries TRBV29-1 and TRBJ1-1; tentative D call: TRBD1 (5 bases). The CDR3 loop spans 14 amino acids. Germline V CDR1 and CDR2: SQVTM, ANQGSEA. V lost 2 bases and J lost 1, with 11 bases in between. The CDR3 DNA reads TGCAGCGTTGAAAGACGACAGACGAACACTGAAGCTTTCTTT. Translation: CSVERRQTNTEAFF.

This clone has a single count. V usage is TRBV2 and J usage is TRBJ1-4; 7 bases fit TRBD1. CDR1 and CDR2 (germline): SNHLY, FYNNEI. This CDR3 is built from 14 residues. V shed 7 bases and J 8 bases; nucleotides not matched to a gene: 10. The CDR3, as DNA: TGTGCCAGCACTACGCACAGGGGAGGCGAAAAACTGTTTTTT. Translated, it gives CASTTHRGGEKLFF.

The V gene is TRBV28, the J gene TRBJ1-6; no clear D gene. Germline V gives CDR1 MDHEN, CDR2 SYDVKM. Deletions cut 4 bases from V and 5 bases from J, with 12 bases between. This CDR3 comprises 15 residues. The CDR3 DNA reads as TGTGCCAGCAGTTCCGCTCACCTCCATAATTCACCCCTCCACTTT. Encoded protein: CASSSAHLHNSPLHF.

The rearrangement links TRBV6-5 to TRBJ1-1, with D unclear. Trimming took off 3 bases at V and 7 bases at J, with 21 bases between the two ends. The CDR3 spans 16 residues. In germline, CDR1 is MNHEY, CDR2 SVGAGI. CDR3 residues: CASSYKSMGMWGEAFF. The CDR3 DNA reads as TGTGCCAGCAGTTATAAGTCAATGGGAATGTGGGGTGAAGCTTTCTTT.

The J gene is TRBJ1-1, the V gene TRBV12-3 or TRBV12-4; D gene ambiguous. The CDR3 is made up of 12 amino acids. Between the trimmed V and J ends, which lost 2 bases and 8 bases, there was a span of 9 bases. DNA of the CDR3: TGTGCCAGCAGTTTAACCCCCGTGGAAGCTTTCTTT. It yields the protein CASSLTPVEAFF.

The chain combines TRBV2 with TRBJ1-5; tentative D call: TRBD1 (6 bases). The V gene's germline CDR1 is SNHLY and CDR2 FYNNEI. The CDR3 is made up of 15 amino acids. V gave up 7 bases and J gave up 4 bases, with 17 bases separating them. The DNA for the CDR3 is TGTGCCAGCAATCCCCCGGGGGCCTTAAATCAGCCCCAGCATTTT. Its protein product is CASNPPGALNQPQHF.

This clone was picked up one time. J is TRBJ2-7 and V is TRBV7-8; a weak D match, TRBD1 (5 bases). Germline V gene sequence: CDR1 SGHVS, CDR2 FQNEAQ. Trimming pared 6 bases from V and 7 bases from J, leaving 16 bases between. This CDR3 contains 13 residues. The CDR3 sequence is CASRGTPGIEQYF. The CDR3 coding sequence is TGTGCCAGCAGGGGAACTCCAGGGATAGAGCAGTACTTC.

As DNA, the CDR3 is TGCGCCAGCAGCCCAGGACAGGGGTTTGAAAAACTGTTTTTT. Its protein product is CASSPGQGFEKLFF. The chain uses TRBV5-1 and TRBJ1-4; TRBD1 matches 9 bases. The CDR3 extends over 14 amino acids. Trimming removed 4 bases from V and 7 bases from J; junction bases left unmatched: 5. Looked up from germline, CDR1 is SGHRS and CDR2 is YFSETQ.

The chain recombines TRBV24-1 with TRBJ2-5; TRBD1 might be the D (5 bases). Trimming removed 9 bases from V and 5 bases from J, with 15 bases in between. The CDR3 has 13 residues. CDR1 is KGHDR and CDR2 is SFDVKD in the germline V gene. The CDR3 DNA follows: TGTGCCACCGGGGAAGGGGTTGGGGAGACCCAGTACTTC. Translating gives CATGEGVGETQYF.

The J gene is TRBJ2-5, the V gene TRBV12-3 or TRBV12-4; maybe TRBD2 (5 bases). V gave up 4 bases and J gave up 4 bases, with 10 bases separating them. The CDR3 runs to 13 residues. CDR3 region: CASSSMAGETQYF. In nucleotides, the CDR3 is TGTGCCAGCAGTTCCATGGCGGGAGAGACCCAGTACTTC.

The V call is TRBV30, the J call TRBJ2-5, with D possibly being TRBD1 or TRBD2 (5 bases each). The CDR3 loop spans 13 amino acids. The germline V gene encodes CDR1 GTSNPN and CDR2 SVGIG (reference sequence). V lost 2 bases and J 5 bases, leaving 12 bases between the germline ends. Written as DNA, the CDR3 is TGTGCCTGGAGTTTTGGGGGATTTGAGACCCAGTACTTC. Translation gives CAWSFGGFETQYF. Complete variable domain (other parts from reference TRBV30 and TRBJ2-5): SQTIHQWPATLVQPVGSPLSLECTVEGTSNPNLYWYRQAAGRGLQLLFYSVGIGQISSEVPQNLSASRPQDRQFILSSKKLLLSDSGFYLCAWSFGGFETQYFGPGTRLLVL.